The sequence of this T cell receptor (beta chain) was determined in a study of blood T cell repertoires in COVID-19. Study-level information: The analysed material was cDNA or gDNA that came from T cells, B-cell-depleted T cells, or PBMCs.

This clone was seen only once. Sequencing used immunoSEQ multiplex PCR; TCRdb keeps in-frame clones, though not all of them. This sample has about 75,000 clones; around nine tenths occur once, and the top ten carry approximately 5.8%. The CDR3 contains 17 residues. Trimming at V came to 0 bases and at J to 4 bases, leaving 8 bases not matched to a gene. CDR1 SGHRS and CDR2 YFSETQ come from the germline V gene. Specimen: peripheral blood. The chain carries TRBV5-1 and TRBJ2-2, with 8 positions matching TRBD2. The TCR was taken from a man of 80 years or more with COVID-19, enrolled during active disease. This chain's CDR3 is CASSLVNSGGFTGELFF. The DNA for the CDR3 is TGCGCCAGCAGCTTGGTTAACAGCGGGGGCTTCACCGGGGAGCTGTTTTTT.